The rows below give T cell receptor beta chains drawn from one sample of a study of blood T cell repertoires in COVID-19. TCRdb keeps only in-frame clones here, not all; method: immunoSEQ multiplex PCR. The sample comprises a few hundred thousand clones, about 81% of which are singletons, and roughly 8% rests with the top ten. The sequencing sample was made of peripheral blood. These receptors all stem from a woman aged 80 or over with COVID-19, enrolled during active disease. Both conserved end residues are part of each CDR3. Each record gives: V gene, J gene, D gene, clone size, CDR3 protein, CDR3 DNA. D genes are given only for firm matches. Clone size appears in some rows only: once, few, many, or a class for an expanded clone.

V: TRBV30; J: TRBJ2-5; D: .; size: .; CDR3: CAWAAGFGQETQYF; DNA: TGTGCCTGGGCCGCAGGCTTCGGCCAAGAGACCCAGTACTTC
V: TRBV7-9; J: TRBJ1-2; D: TRBD1; size: .; CDR3: CASRPALRGINYGYTF; DNA: TGTGCCAGCAGGCCAGCCCTCAGGGGGATTAACTATGGCTACACCTTC
V: TRBV7-8; J: TRBJ1-5; D: TRBD1; size: .; CDR3: CASSRTGPGQPQHF; DNA: TGTGCCAGCAGCCGGACAGGGCCGGGCCAGCCCCAGCATTTT
V: TRBV19; J: TRBJ2-1; D: TRBD1; size: .; CDR3: CASTRDRSYNEQFF; DNA: TGTGCCAGTACAAGGGACAGGTCGTACAATGAGCAGTTCTTC
V: TRBV9; J: TRBJ2-2; D: TRBD2; size: few; CDR3: CASSVYMGFERGVTGELFF; DNA: TGTGCCAGCAGCGTATATATGGGTTTTGAGCGGGGGGTCACCGGGGAGCTGTTTTTT
V: TRBV28; J: TRBJ1-4; D: TRBD1; size: .; CDR3: CASSRGDRGVEKLFF; DNA: TGTGCCAGCAGTCGGGGGGACAGGGGGGTAGAAAAACTGTTTTTT
V: TRBV5-1; J: TRBJ1-2; D: TRBD1; size: .; CDR3: CASSLATDRWDGGYTF; DNA: TGCGCCAGCAGCTTGGCCACGGACAGGTGGGACGGGGGCTACACCTTC
V: TRBV19; J: TRBJ2-4; D: .; size: .; CDR3: CASSRDTWVDIQYF; DNA: TGTGCCAGTAGCCGGGACACCTGGGTCGACATTCAGTACTTC
V: TRBV12-3/TRBV12-4; J: TRBJ1-1; D: .; size: few; CDR3: CASSFSLSTEAFF; DNA: TGTGCCAGCAGTTTTAGCCTGAGCACTGAAGCTTTCTTT
V: TRBV6-1; J: TRBJ1-2; D: TRBD1; size: .; CDR3: CASSDDTGTANYGYTF; DNA: TGTGCCAGCAGTGATGATACAGGGACAGCTAACTATGGCTACACCTTC
V: TRBV7-2; J: TRBJ2-2; D: TRBD2; size: .; CDR3: CASSLRTSGRRVELFF; DNA: TGTGCCAGCAGCTTAAGAACTAGCGGGAGGCGGGTCGAGCTGTTTTTT
V: TRBV28; J: TRBJ2-7; D: TRBD2; size: .; CDR3: CASSSREGPYEQYF; DNA: TGTGCCAGCAGTTCCCGGGAGGGCCCCTACGAGCAGTACTTC
V: TRBV7-2; J: TRBJ1-5; D: .; size: .; CDR3: CASSPRGQPQHF; DNA: TGTGCCAGCAGCCCTCGGGGTCAGCCCCAGCATTTT
V: TRBV30; J: TRBJ1-1; D: .; size: .; CDR3: CAWSRDIAFF; DNA: TGTGCCTGGAGCCGGGACATAGCTTTCTTT
V: TRBV5-4; J: TRBJ2-1; D: TRBD2; size: .; CDR3: CASSLGAGAYNEQFF; DNA: TGTGCCAGCAGCTTGGGTGCGGGGGCCTACAATGAGCAGTTCTTC
V: TRBV5-4; J: TRBJ2-3; D: TRBD2; size: .; CDR3: CASSLEAGRAADTQYF; DNA: TGTGCCAGCAGCTTGGAGGCCGGGAGGGCCGCAGATACGCAGTATTTT
V: TRBV7-9; J: TRBJ2-2; D: .; size: .; CDR3: CASSPDRSRDTGELFF; DNA: TGTGCCAGCAGCCCCGACAGGTCTCGGGACACCGGGGAGCTGTTTTTT
V: TRBV5-6; J: TRBJ1-3; D: TRBD1; size: .; CDR3: CASSFMGQGGGNTIYF; DNA: TGTGCCAGCAGCTTTATGGGACAGGGGGGAGGAAACACCATATATTTT
V: TRBV27; J: TRBJ2-7; D: TRBD2; size: .; CDR3: CASSFLAGYEQYF; DNA: TGTGCCAGCAGTTTCCTAGCGGGATATGAGCAGTACTTC
V: TRBV6-5; J: TRBJ1-2; D: .; size: .; CDR3: CASSSTPGGGGYTF; DNA: TGTGCCAGCAGTAGTACACCCGGGGGTGGAGGCTACACCTTC
V: TRBV19; J: TRBJ1-6; D: .; size: few; CDR3: CASRTTYNSPLHF; DNA: TGTGCCAGTAGGACTACCTATAATTCACCCCTCCACTTT
V: TRBV10-1; J: TRBJ2-3; D: TRBD2; size: .; CDR3: CASGLAGLDTQYF; DNA: TGCGCCAGCGGGTTAGCGGGGTTAGATACGCAGTATTTT
V: TRBV7-6; J: TRBJ2-1; D: TRBD2; size: .; CDR3: CASSFLRLAGVNEQFF; DNA: TGTGCCAGCAGCTTCCTGCGACTAGCGGGAGTAAATGAGCAGTTCTTC
V: TRBV28; J: TRBJ1-1; D: .; size: few; CDR3: CASRRTDMNTEAFF; DNA: TGTGCCAGCAGGAGGACAGACATGAACACTGAAGCTTTCTTT
V: TRBV5-4; J: TRBJ2-7; D: .; size: .; CDR3: CASSLGGSSYEQYF; DNA: TGTGCCAGCAGCTTAGGAGGGAGCTCCTACGAGCAGTACTTC
V: TRBV12-3/TRBV12-4; J: TRBJ1-1; D: .; size: .; CDR3: CASSFGQKAFF; DNA: TGTGCCAGCAGTTTCGGACAGAAGGCTTTCTTT
V: TRBV5-1; J: TRBJ2-1; D: TRBD1; size: .; CDR3: CASSLGTGGNNEQFF; DNA: TGCGCCAGCAGCTTGGGGACAGGGGGGAACAATGAGCAGTTCTTC
V: TRBV5-1; J: TRBJ1-2; D: .; size: .; CDR3: CASSRDRQYGYTF; DNA: TGCGCCAGCAGCCGGGATCGGCAGTATGGCTACACCTTC
V: TRBV5-8; J: TRBJ1-1; D: TRBD1; size: .; CDR3: CASSWTGSMNTEAFF; DNA: TGTGCCAGCAGCTGGACAGGGTCTATGAACACTGAAGCTTTCTTT
V: TRBV5-1; J: TRBJ1-6; D: TRBD1; size: .; CDR3: CASSLGGENSPLHF; DNA: TGCGCCAGCAGCTTAGGGGGCGAGAACTCACCCCTCCACTTT
V: TRBV9; J: TRBJ2-2; D: .; size: few; CDR3: CASSVGQGIGELFF; DNA: TGTGCCAGCAGCGTAGGTCAGGGGATCGGGGAGCTGTTTTTT
V: TRBV30; J: TRBJ1-5; D: .; size: .; CDR3: CAWSGGLLEPQHF; DNA: TGTGCCTGGAGTGGGGGCCTATTGGAGCCCCAGCATTTT
V: TRBV4-1; J: TRBJ2-7; D: TRBD1; size: .; CDR3: CASSRGQGLLEQYF; DNA: TGCGCCAGCAGCAGAGGACAGGGATTGCTCGAGCAGTACTTC
V: TRBV10-3; J: TRBJ2-3; D: TRBD1; size: .; CDR3: CAINRGDTDTQYF; DNA: TGTGCCATCAACAGGGGGGACACAGATACGCAGTATTTT
V: TRBV27; J: TRBJ1-2; D: TRBD1; size: .; CDR3: CASRDPQGGDYGYTF; DNA: TGTGCCAGCAGGGACCCACAGGGGGGAGACTATGGCTACACCTTC
V: TRBV10-3; J: TRBJ1-2; D: .; size: .; CDR3: CAMGGPTYGYTF; DNA: TGTGCCATGGGGGGACCGACCTATGGCTACACCTTC
V: TRBV2; J: TRBJ1-1; D: .; size: .; CDR3: CASSADSNTEAFF; DNA: TGTGCCAGCAGTGCTGACAGCAACACTGAAGCTTTCTTT
V: TRBV5-1; J: TRBJ2-2; D: TRBD2; size: .; CDR3: CASSFGLAEVLFF; DNA: TGCGCCAGCAGTTTCGGACTAGCTGAAGTGCTGTTTTTT
V: TRBV28; J: TRBJ1-5; D: .; size: few; CDR3: CASSLVTRPQHF; DNA: TGTGCCAGCAGTTTGGTTACCAGGCCCCAGCATTTT
V: TRBV28; J: TRBJ1-5; D: .; size: .; CDR3: CASRWGGFKDQPQHF; DNA: TGTGCCAGCAGGTGGGGGGGTTTTAAGGATCAGCCCCAGCATTTT
V: TRBV2; J: TRBJ1-2; D: .; size: .; CDR3: CASGSGGDYTF; DNA: TGTGCCAGCGGTAGCGGCGGTGACTACACCTTC
V: TRBV5-1; J: TRBJ1-4; D: .; size: few; CDR3: CASNEGRTTNEKLFF; DNA: TGCGCCAGCAATGAGGGAAGAACAACTAATGAAAAACTGTTTTTT
V: TRBV12-5; J: TRBJ1-2; D: .; size: .; CDR3: CASAVAGAGGYTF; DNA: TGTGCTAGTGCCGTCGCGGGGGCGGGCGGCTACACCTTC
V: TRBV4-1; J: TRBJ1-1; D: .; size: .; CDR3: CASSQDLRLSAFF; DNA: TGCGCCAGCAGCCAAGATCTGAGGCTGTCAGCTTTCTTT
V: TRBV7-6; J: TRBJ2-6; D: TRBD1; size: .; CDR3: CASSTRQGGSGANVLTF; DNA: TGTGCCAGCAGCACTCGACAGGGTGGGTCTGGGGCCAACGTCCTGACTTTC
V: TRBV18; J: TRBJ2-1; D: .; size: once; CDR3: CASSPHRQNNEQFF; DNA: TGTGCCAGCTCACCACACCGACAGAACAATGAGCAGTTCTTC
V: TRBV4-1; J: TRBJ2-7; D: .; size: .; CDR3: CASSLPQGAGGGYEQYF; DNA: TGCGCCAGCAGCCTCCCTCAAGGCGCCGGGGGAGGATACGAGCAGTACTTC
V: TRBV9; J: TRBJ2-3; D: .; size: .; CDR3: CASREVTGTDTQYF; DNA: TGTGCCAGCAGGGAAGTTACAGGGACAGATACGCAGTATTTT
V: TRBV7-9; J: TRBJ1-1; D: TRBD1; size: .; CDR3: CASSRGTANTEAFF; DNA: TGTGCCAGCAGCCGCGGGACAGCCAACACTGAAGCTTTCTTT
V: TRBV18; J: TRBJ2-3; D: .; size: .; CDR3: CASSPSSDTQYF; DNA: TGTGCCAGCTCACCGTCCTCAGATACGCAGTATTTT
V: TRBV28; J: TRBJ2-5; D: .; size: .; CDR3: CASSLAGHLRETQYF; DNA: TGTGCCAGCAGTTTAGCGGGCCACCTCCGAGAGACCCAGTACTTC